The clone carrying this T cell receptor (beta chain) was seen many times. Its antigen is undetermined. This sample was taken from a study of Graves' ophthalmopathy and Graves' hyperthyroidism. Transcripts of RNA were the source for amplifying TCR beta CDR3 regions. The authors performed first-round RT-PCR with HTBI primers and then a second-round multiplex PCR. TCRdb redid the calling of the multiplex PCR reads with MiXCR, one entry per CDR3 protein. The data hold a few hundred thousand distinct CDR3 sequences, with about 17% observed a single time. Researchers classed hyperthyroidism as stable given no ophthalmopathy within 18 months of follow-up. Trimming took 2 bases from V and 11 from J, leaving 6 bases between them. CDR1 is SEHNR and CDR2 is FQNEAQ in the germline V gene (reference sequence). The length of the CDR3 is 10 residues. Study-level points and caveats: The model reached about 66% sensitivity and around 72% specificity for predicting ophthalmopathy progression. Stable hyperthyroidism and ophthalmopathy were told apart by a 13-signature model, which achieved 85% to 90% sensitivity and 81.08% specificity.

Sequencing was carried out using peripheral blood. This clonotype was obtained from an adult woman with stable Graves' hyperthyroidism. The rearrangement uses TRBV7-9 and TRBJ1-2; no clear D. Here the CDR3 reads CASSLTEYTF. CDR3 coding DNA: TGTGCCAGCAGCTTAACTGAATACACCTTC.